This T cell receptor (beta chain) originates from a study of blood T cell repertoires in COVID-19 (dated by TCRdb to about 2020). General notes on the study: Samples covering the acute and convalescent phases of COVID-19 were provided by collaborators in the United States, Italy and Spain. Where HLA class I and class II types were available, the types were taken from metadata supplied by the sample provider, not from assay-based typing. The material from the prospective study consisted of cDNA or gDNA derived from T cells, B-cell-depleted T cells, or PBMCs. A de-identified subject ID, COVID-19 status, age in years and sex were almost always included in the sample metadata. The repertoires were released in a freely available public database intended as a resource for research on the immune response to SARS-CoV-2. The samples were drawn from the first 160 participants of the ongoing ImmuneRACE study and from under 1,500 subjects provided by 6 global collaborators. Subjects who had been exposed to COVID-19, were actively infected with it, or had recovered from it provided the deeply sampled blood TCRbeta repertoires that made up the dataset.

What the research found in general, with its limitations: Clinical and demographic metadata were provided uncurated, with the amount varying by source and participant.

Notes on this clone: There is no known antigen for this receptor. No per-base quality is available; no much larger clone lies one base away.

In the prospective study, participants were about 18 to 100 years old, resided in around 25 geographic areas of the United States, and were enrolled through a virtual design. To assign participants to cohorts, the prospective study relied on clinical history that participants themselves reported in a screening survey and a study questionnaire. ImmuneRACE Cohort 3 recovered participants were defined by two consecutive negative NP/OP PCR tests, healthcare professional clearance, or symptom resolution. Mobile phlebotomists in the prospective study collected whole blood, serum and a nasopharyngeal or oropharyngeal swab from every participant. Participants in the prospective study had the option to provide additional blood draws and questionnaires over a roughly 2-month period. Blood samples from the prospective study were shipped frozen or at room temperature prior to DNA extraction. The immunoSEQ Assay, a bias-controlled multiplex PCR, was used to amplify TCRbeta CDR3 regions from genomic DNA. The paper's data handling went like this. The number of nucleated cells in each sample was estimated from the amplification of reference gene primers within the assay. To quantify the absolute abundance of each unique TCRbeta CDR3 rearrangement, sequence reads were collapsed and filtered. For each sample, productive Simpson clonality was calculated as the square root of Simpson's diversity index over productive rearrangements. Imported from immuneACCESS, the table was reduced by TCRdb to in-frame sequences with V and J called. These copies leave out some clones; in studies compared against another copy, an unresolved V gene accounts for under half, and the cause of the remainder is not known. V and J calls and clone size are given by that table; D and trimming were obtained from the DNA. This sample lists about 330,000 clones; about nine tenths were detected once. The top ten hold more than 9% of the sample.

This TCR was sampled from a woman aged 18-29 years who had recovered from COVID-19. The sequencing input was PBMCs or T cells enriched from blood (not recorded which).

CDR3 protein: CASSPGQANYGYTF. The bases are TGTGCCAGCAGTCCAGGACAAGCTAACTATGGCTACACCTTC. The V and J genes are TRBV27 and TRBJ1-2; the best D guess is TRBD1, with 5 bases matching. Sequences MNHEY (CDR1) and SMNVEV (CDR2) are obtained from the germline V gene (reference sequence). The germline ends are 10 bases apart after V is trimmed by 5 bases and J by 0 bases. Spanning cysteine to phenylalanine, the CDR3 consists of 14 amino acids. The read is trimmed to its CDR3 DNA, 42 bases read in frame from base 1.